This T cell receptor beta chain is from a study of human T cells and chemical hapten exposure. The study's findings and limits: Unchanged with DPC sensitization were TCRs above 1 in 1000 frequency.

This clonotype was observed many times. Its specificity is not known. The time point here: patch test 3, about 24 weeks after DPC sensitization. As for treatment: therapeutic diphenylcyclopropenone sensitization with weekly scalp DPC. MiXCR, run by TCRdb on the RACE reads, gives a single entry per CDR3 protein. This table holds over 70,000 distinct CDR3 sequences, 11% found once. The receptor was isolated from a woman aged 25 to 45 with alopecia areata. Some clones in this sample may be carry-over from other donors' samples. Sequences were derived from whole blood, sampled in connection with sensitization to the hapten diphenylcyclopropenone (DPC).

The CDR3 DNA reads TGTGCCAGTAGTACCGACAGTAATCAGCCCCAGCATTTT. This codes for CASSTDSNQPQHF. The rearrangement joins TRBV19 to TRBJ1-5; weak D call: TRBD1 (5 bases). CDR1 is LNHDA and CDR2 is SQIVND in the germline V gene (reference sequence). The CDR3 is made up of 13 amino acids. Trimming took 4 bases from V and 4 from J, leaving 8 bases between them.